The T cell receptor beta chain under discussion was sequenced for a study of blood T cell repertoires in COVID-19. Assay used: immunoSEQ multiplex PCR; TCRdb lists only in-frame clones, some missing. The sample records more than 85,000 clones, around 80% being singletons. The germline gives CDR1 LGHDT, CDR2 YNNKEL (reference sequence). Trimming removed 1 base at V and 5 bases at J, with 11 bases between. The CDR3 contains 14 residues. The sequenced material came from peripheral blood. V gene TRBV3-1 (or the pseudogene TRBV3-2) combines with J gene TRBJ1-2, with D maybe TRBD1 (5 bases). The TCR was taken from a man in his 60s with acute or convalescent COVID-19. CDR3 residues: CASSQVVKGYGYTF. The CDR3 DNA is TGTGCCAGCAGCCAAGTCGTTAAGGGGTATGGCTACACCTTC.